The T cell receptor (beta chain) described here comes from a study of blood T cell repertoires in COVID-19 (dated by TCRdb to the early 2020s). In the study overall: Samples covering the acute and convalescent phases of COVID-19 were provided by collaborators in the United States, Italy and Spain. Nearly every sample came with metadata listing a de-identified subject ID, COVID-19 status, age in years and sex. Samples were obtained from the ongoing ImmuneRACE study (first 160 participants) and from 1,000 to 1,500 subjects provided by 6 global collaborators. The material from the prospective study consisted of cDNA or gDNA derived from T cells, B-cell-depleted T cells, or PBMCs. The dataset comprised deeply sampled blood TCRbeta repertoires from subjects exposed to, actively infected with, or recovered from COVID-19. Where HLA class I and class II types were available, the types were taken from metadata supplied by the sample provider, not from assay-based typing. The repertoires were released in a freely available public database meant as a resource for research on the immune response to SARS-CoV-2.

Study-level results and caveats: The amount of clinical and demographic metadata varied by source and participant and was provided uncurated.

The table lists this clone with a count of one. Its binding antigen is unknown. No much larger clone is present one base from it, and per-base qualities are unavailable. The immunoSEQ Assay, a bias-controlled multiplex PCR, was used to amplify TCRbeta CDR3 regions from genomic DNA. Per the original workflow: The number of nucleated cells in each sample was estimated from the amplification of reference gene primers within the assay. Sequence reads were collapsed and filtered to measure the absolute abundance of every unique TCRbeta CDR3 rearrangement. For each sample, productive Simpson clonality was calculated as the square root of Simpson's diversity index across productive rearrangements. Sourced from immuneACCESS, this table was stored by TCRdb with only in-frame sequences that have V and J called. A share of the clones is absent; for the studies checked, an unresolved V gene accounts for under half, and the remainder has no known explanation. V and J calls and clone size are as listed in that table; D and trimming were resolved from the DNA. Present in this sample are approximately 250,000 clones, 80% to 90% of which were seen just once. Of the sample, 2.2% is held by the ten largest clones.

A second Seattle source provided samples from volunteer blood donors who had recovered from COVID-19. Collaborating institutions collected whole blood in K2EDTA tubes following their own protocols. For TCRbeta analysis, collaborator samples were shipped as frozen whole blood, as isolated PBMCs, or as DNA extracted from either sample type. The sequenced material came from peripheral blood. The TCR was taken from a young man who had recovered from COVID-19.

CDR3 loop: CASSDRDGTEAFF. The DNA sequence reads TGTGCCAGTAGTGACAGGGATGGCACTGAAGCTTTCTTT. This chain joins TRBV19 to TRBJ1-1, with 7 bases aligning to TRBD1. Clipping removes 5 bases from V and 4 bases from J, with 4 as the unmatched junction base count. The CDR3, cysteine through phenylalanine, is 13 amino acids long. The only DNA kept is the CDR3, 39 bases in frame from the first base. The germline V gene (reference sequence) sets CDR1 to LNHDA and CDR2 to SQIVND.